This TCR beta chain comes out of a study of control samples from healthy donors and cancer patients. Assay: immunoSEQ multiplex PCR; the TCRdb copy retains only in-frame clones and omits some. The sample lists about 160,000 clones; roughly 94% were seen once. Unmatched junction bases numbered 17, after V lost 2 bases and J lost 4 bases. The length of the CDR3 is 20 residues. The V gene's germline CDR1 is SGDLS and CDR2 YYNGEE. The source is a man between 60 and 70 years old with colorectal cancer. This chain links TRBV9 with TRBJ2-5; 13 bases match TRBD2. The specimen sequenced was PBMCs. CDR3 protein: CASSVSVWTSGSYSSETQYF. The CDR3, as DNA: TGTGCCAGCAGCGTTAGCGTGTGGACTAGCGGGAGCTACTCCTCAGAGACCCAGTACTTC.